This T cell receptor beta chain was sequenced during a study of blood T cell repertoires in COVID-19. Study in general: COVID-19 samples from acute and convalescent phases originated in the United States, Italy and Spain.

The germline gives CDR1 MNHNY, CDR2 SVGAGI (reference sequence). The CDR3 length is 13 residues. The germline V and J ends were trimmed by 7 bases and 2 bases, with 12 bases remaining between them. Source study methods: Nucleated cell number was recorded as an estimate derived from reference gene primer amplification. TCRdb's table, derived via immunoSEQ multiplex PCR, lists solely in-frame clones and lacks some. The D gene and trimming were derived from the DNA, and the V and J assignments and clone size from that table. Altogether about 190,000 clones are present, 65% to 80% being singletons, with the ten largest covering under 15%.

This receptor was obtained from a woman aged 45-65 years with acute or convalescent COVID-19. The chain combines TRBV6-6 with TRBJ2-7, with D unclear. The sample taken for sequencing was peripheral blood. The CDR3 sequence: CASTYGPAYEQYF. CDR3 coding DNA: TGTGCCAGCACATACGGTCCCGCCTACGAGCAGTACTTC.